What follows are 16 T cell receptor beta chains derived from one specimen sequenced in a study of breast tumors, draining lymph nodes, adjacent tissues. TCRdb independently ran MiXCR on the multiplex PCR reads; one entry per CDR3 protein. The table lists 200,000 to 250,000 distinct CDR3 sequences, 32% of them singletons. Breast cancer patients provided tissue from their axillary draining lymph nodes. The sample consisted of axillary lymph node tissue. The receptors stem from a female donor with breast cancer. Some clones in this sample may be carry-over from other donors' samples.

This clonotype was detected ten times or more. This chain links TRBV6-2 or TRBV6-3 with TRBJ2-7; D is uncertain. The CDR3 contains 13 residues. CDR1 is MNHEY, CDR2 SVGEGT, per germline. Trimming cost V 6 bases and J 6 bases, with 15 bases left between them. The CDR3 DNA is TGTGCCAGCAGCCGGGTTTCGCCCCGCGAGCAGTACTTC. Translating it yields CASSRVSPREQYF.

This clonotype was found a few times. The rearrangement links TRBV28 to TRBJ1-2; 9 bases match TRBD1. Losses at the gene ends were 7 bases for V and 4 bases for J; bases not matched to a gene: 10. The germline V gene encodes CDR1 MDHEN and CDR2 SYDVKM. This CDR3 is 15 amino acids long. CDR3 sequence reads: CASINPGTGSYGYTF. The CDR3 coding sequence is TGTGCCAGCATTAATCCCGGGACAGGGAGCTATGGCTACACCTTC.

This clonotype has at least ten counts. The gene calls are TRBV30 and TRBJ2-3; 7 positions match TRBD1. Germline CDR1 is GTSNPN and CDR2 is SVGIG (reference sequence). Losses at the gene ends were 5 bases for V and 0 bases for J; bases not matched to a gene: 5. CDR3 length equals 14 residues. Here the CDR3 DNA reads TGTGCCTGGTCGACAGGGCTCAGCACAGATACGCAGTATTTT. Translating gives CAWSTGLSTDTQYF.

The gene calls are TRBV6-4 and TRBJ2-3; D not certain. Trimming took off 5 bases at V and 1 base at J, with 13 bases between the two ends. The CDR3 is made up of 15 amino acids. Per germline, CDR1 MRHNA and CDR2 SNTAGT. The DNA for the CDR3 is TGTGCCAGCAGTCCTTCTGGCGCCGGCACAGATACGCAGTATTTT. This codes for CASSPSGAGTDTQYF.

Remarks on this clonotype: As the CDR3 is not closed by the conserved phenylalanine or tryptophan, this likely results from a read error. CDR3 nucleotide sequence: TGTACCAGCAGCGTAGGTCACCTAAAGACCCAGTACTCC. It yields the protein CTSSVGHLKTQYS. This sequence joins TRBV9 and TRBJ2-5, with no clear D. Germline V gene data show CDR1 as SGDLS and CDR2 as YYNGEE. This CDR3 comprises 13 residues.

About this clonotype: This may be a read error, as it is one base from a much larger clone. A read error is likely, as this CDR3 ends without the conserved phenylalanine or tryptophan. V gene TRBV19 combines with J gene TRBJ2-6; 9 bases agree with TRBD1. Unmatched junction bases numbered 7, after V lost 7 bases and J lost 3 bases. The CDR3 is 16 residues long. Germline lookup yields CDR1 LNHDA and CDR2 SQIVND (reference sequence). The CDR3 nucleotides are TGTGCCAGTAAACCCGGGACAGGGTTTGGGGCCAACGTCCTGACTTCC. Amino acid sequence: CASKPGTGFGANVLTS.

This clonotype was recorded at least ten times. The chain couples TRBV4-1 to TRBJ2-3; a possible D gene is TRBD1 (5 bases). This CDR3 is 14 amino acids long. CDR1 and CDR2 from the germline V gene are MGHRA and YSYEKL. V shed 6 bases and J shed 2 bases, with 12 bases lying between them. This CDR3 is CASRDSPFTDTQYF. The CDR3 DNA reads TGCGCCAGCAGAGACAGCCCATTCACAGATACGCAGTATTTT.

This clonotype was picked up many times. The rearrangement joins TRBV6-2 or TRBV6-3 to TRBJ2-7; TRBD2 matches at 8 bases. The CDR3 contains 15 residues. Germline CDR1 reads MNHEY; CDR2 reads SVGEGT. J gave up 3 bases and V 5 bases, and 9 bases lay outside the gene matches. The CDR3 is CASSTPGLGIYEQYF. The CDR3 DNA follows: TGTGCCAGCAGTACACCGGGACTAGGGATCTACGAGCAGTACTTC.

This clonotype was detected many times. The rearrangement joins TRBV2 to TRBJ2-2; D remains ambiguous. V was shortened by 4 bases and J by 6 bases, with 9 bases between the two germline ends. The length of the CDR3 is 13 residues. The germline V gene has CDR1 SNHLY and CDR2 FYNNEI. The CDR3 reads CASSAVRAGELFF. The DNA for the CDR3 is TGTGCCAGCAGTGCAGTTAGGGCCGGGGAGCTGTTTTTT.

The CDR3 region is CSARTYGETQYF. The CDR3 DNA reads TGCAGTGCAAGGACATACGGGGAGACCCAGTACTTC. The chain combines TRBV20-1 with TRBJ2-5; D may be TRBD1 (5 bases). The V end was cut by 6 bases, the J end by 5 bases, with 13 bases between. The CDR3 consists of 12 residues. Germline V gene lookup returns CDR1 DFQATT and CDR2 SNEGSKA (reference sequence).

This clonotype was picked up many times. CDR3 sequence: CASSEAKGSGANVLTF. The CDR3 nucleotides are TGTGCCAGCAGTGAAGCGAAAGGATCTGGGGCCAACGTCCTGACTTTC. The J gene is TRBJ2-6, the V gene TRBV2; D remains ambiguous. V was trimmed by 0 bases and J by 1 base, leaving 7 bases between them. The CDR3 has 16 amino acids. From germline, CDR1 is SNHLY and CDR2 FYNNEI.

This clonotype was found a few times. The chain recombines TRBV18 with TRBJ1-5; possibly TRBD1 for D (6 bases). V lost 2 bases and J lost 7, with 18 bases in between. Per germline, CDR1 KGHSH and CDR2 LQKENI. The CDR3 is made up of 16 amino acids. CDR3 amino acids: CASSPNTPTGKQPQHF. In nucleotides, the CDR3 is TGTGCCAGCTCACCAAATACTCCTACAGGGAAACAGCCCCAGCATTTT.

This clonotype was counted many times. The chain joins TRBV20-1 to TRBJ1-5, with D possibly TRBD1 on 5 matching bases. Germline CDR1 reads DFQATT; CDR2 reads SNEGSKA (reference sequence). V lost 3 bases and J lost 2, with 11 bases in between. The CDR3 sequence is 14 residues long. CDR3 sequence reads: CSARGRDGNQPQHF. In DNA, the CDR3 is TGCAGTGCTAGGGGCAGGGATGGCAATCAGCCCCAGCATTTT.

This clonotype has only a few counts. This chain links TRBV11-2 with TRBJ1-1; D is uncertain. V dropped 5 bases and J dropped 6 bases, with 16 bases sitting between them. CDR1 and CDR2 (germline): SGHAT, FQNNGV. The CDR3 has 14 amino acids. As DNA, the CDR3 is TGTGCCAGCAGCCCCCTAGTTGGAAGTTCTGAAGCTTTCTTT. Translation: CASSPLVGSSEAFF.

This clonotype appeared once. CDR3 coding DNA: TGCAGCTTAAACGGACAGGGCTCCTACGAGCAGTACTTC. The encoded protein is CSLNGQGSYEQYF. The rearrangement links TRBV29-1 to TRBJ2-7; 8 bases map to TRBD1. V shed 8 bases, J shed 0 bases, and the junction held 6 bases outside the gene matches. CDR3 size: 13 residues. Looked up from germline, CDR1 is SQVTM and CDR2 is ANQGSEA.

As to this clonotype: A much larger clone lies one base from this, so it may be a read error. The chain joins TRBV5-1 to TRBJ2-1; 8 bases fit TRBD2. Germline CDR1 and CDR2: SGHRS and YFSETQ. This CDR3 has 16 amino acids. V shed 3 bases and J 6 bases; nucleotides not matched to a gene: 11. CDR3 bases: TGCGCCAGCAGCTCTCACAAAGTCGGGGGGGCCAATGAGCAGTTCTTC. Protein sequence: CASSSHKVGGANEQFF.